The 2 T cell receptor beta chains below all came from one sample that was sequenced in a study of T cells after yellow fever vaccination. TCRdb re-called the 5' RACE reads through MiXCR, storing one row per CDR3 protein. The table has 300,000 to 400,000 distinct CDR3 sequences, roughly 9.4% seen once. This specimen was PBMCs, taken on the day of the first yellow fever vaccination. Source of these receptors: a man aged 18 to 29 who received the YFV17D yellow fever vaccine.

This clonotype occurred many times. The V gene is TRBV11-2, the J gene TRBJ2-1; D call uncertain. V was cut by 4 bases and J by 10 bases, with 11 bases left in between. Germline lookup yields CDR1 SGHAT and CDR2 FQNNGV. There are 12 residues in the CDR3. This CDR3 is CASSSVTNEQFF. In DNA, the CDR3 is TGTGCCAGCAGCTCGGTGACGAACGAGCAGTTCTTC.

This clonotype occurred many times. The rearrangement links TRBV29-1 to TRBJ2-3; possible D gene TRBD1, 5 bases. V lost 7 bases and J 0 bases, leaving 14 bases between the germline ends. The CDR3 runs to 14 residues. Germline-derived CDR1 and CDR2 are SQVTM and ANQGSEA. For the CDR3, the DNA is TGCAGCGCACGGACACTTTGGAGCACAGATACGCAGTATTTT. Protein: CSARTLWSTDTQYF.